The TCR beta chain under discussion was sequenced for a study of CD8 T cells in Susac syndrome. Study conclusions and caveats: The study conceded that its TCR sequencing and HLA analysis involved relatively few individuals.

Both CD4+ and CD8+ T cells were negatively isolated, and TEMRA cells underwent FACS enrichment. Concerning this clonotype itself: The target antigen is unknown.

RNA, at about 0.5 to 1 ug, was reverse transcribed with random hexamers. From the immunoSEQ multiplex PCR reads, TCRdb called clonotypes with MiXCR, one entry per CDR3 protein. Altogether some 180,000 distinct CDR3 sequences are present, roughly 94% being singletons, with the ten largest covering over 0.08%. CDR1 and CDR2 (germline): GTSNPN, SVGIG (reference sequence). The ends lost 2 bases at V and 5 bases at J; junction bases unmatched: 4. This CDR3 contains 14 residues. The J gene is TRBJ2-3, the V gene TRBV30, with TRBD1 matching over 10 bases. Specimen: CD4+ T cells from PBMCs. This TCR came from a human donor in good health. The CDR3 spells CAWSTGQGQDTQYF. The CDR3 region has the DNA TGTGCCTGGAGTACGGGACAGGGGCAAGATACGCAGTATTTT.